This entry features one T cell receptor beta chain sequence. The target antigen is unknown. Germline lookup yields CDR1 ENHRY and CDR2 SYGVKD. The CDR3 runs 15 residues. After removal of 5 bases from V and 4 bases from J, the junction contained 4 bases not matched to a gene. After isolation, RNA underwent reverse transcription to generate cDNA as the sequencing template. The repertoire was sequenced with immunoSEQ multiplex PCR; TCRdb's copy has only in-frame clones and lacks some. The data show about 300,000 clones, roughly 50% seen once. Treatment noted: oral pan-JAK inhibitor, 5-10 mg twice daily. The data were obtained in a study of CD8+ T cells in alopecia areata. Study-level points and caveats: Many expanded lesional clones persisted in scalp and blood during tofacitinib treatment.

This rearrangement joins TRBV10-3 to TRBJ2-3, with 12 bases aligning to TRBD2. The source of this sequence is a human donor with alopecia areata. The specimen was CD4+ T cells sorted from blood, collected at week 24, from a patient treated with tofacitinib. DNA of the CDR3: TGTGCCATCAGTACGACTAGCGGGGGATCAGATACGCAGTATTTT. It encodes CAISTTSGGSDTQYF.